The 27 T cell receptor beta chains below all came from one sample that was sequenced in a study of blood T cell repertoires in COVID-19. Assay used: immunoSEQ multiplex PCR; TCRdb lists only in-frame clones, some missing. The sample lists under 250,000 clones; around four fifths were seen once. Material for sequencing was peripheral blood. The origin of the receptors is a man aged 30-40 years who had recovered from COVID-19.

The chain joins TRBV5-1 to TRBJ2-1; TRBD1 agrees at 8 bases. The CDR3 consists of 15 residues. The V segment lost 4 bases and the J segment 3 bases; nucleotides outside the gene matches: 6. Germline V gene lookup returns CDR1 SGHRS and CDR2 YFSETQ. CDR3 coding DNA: TGCGCCAGCAGCGAGGACAGGGCCGACTACAATGAGCAGTTCTTC. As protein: CASSEDRADYNEQFF.

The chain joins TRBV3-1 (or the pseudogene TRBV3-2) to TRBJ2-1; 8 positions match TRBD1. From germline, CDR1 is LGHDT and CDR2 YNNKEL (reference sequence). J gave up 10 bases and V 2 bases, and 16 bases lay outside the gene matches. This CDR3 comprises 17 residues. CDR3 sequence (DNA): TGTGCCAGCAGCCAACCCATAAGGACAGGGCCCTCGGGGGAGCAGTTCTTC. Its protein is CASSQPIRTGPSGEQFF.

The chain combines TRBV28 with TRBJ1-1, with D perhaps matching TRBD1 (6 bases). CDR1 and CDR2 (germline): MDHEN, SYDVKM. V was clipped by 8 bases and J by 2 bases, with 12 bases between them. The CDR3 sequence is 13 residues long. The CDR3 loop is CASEAGDNTEAFF. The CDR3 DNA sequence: TGTGCCAGCGAAGCAGGGGATAACACTGAAGCTTTCTTT. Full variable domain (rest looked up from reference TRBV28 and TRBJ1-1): DVKVTQSSRYLVKRTGEKVFLECVQDMDHENMFWYRQDPGLGLRLIYFSYDVKMKEKGDIPEGYSVSREKKERFSLILESASTNQTSMYLCASEAGDNTEAFFGQGTRLTVV.

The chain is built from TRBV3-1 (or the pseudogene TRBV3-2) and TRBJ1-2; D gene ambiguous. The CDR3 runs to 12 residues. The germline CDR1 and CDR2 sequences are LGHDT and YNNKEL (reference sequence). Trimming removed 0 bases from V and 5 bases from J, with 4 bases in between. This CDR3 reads CASSQDRYGYTF. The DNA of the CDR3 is TGTGCCAGCAGCCAAGACAGATATGGCTACACCTTC.

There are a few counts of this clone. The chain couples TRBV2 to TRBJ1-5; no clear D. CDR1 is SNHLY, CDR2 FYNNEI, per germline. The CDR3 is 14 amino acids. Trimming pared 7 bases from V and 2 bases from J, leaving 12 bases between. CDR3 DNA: TGTGCCAGCACGGCGGGTACCCGCAATCAGCCCCAGCATTTT. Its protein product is CASTAGTRNQPQHF.

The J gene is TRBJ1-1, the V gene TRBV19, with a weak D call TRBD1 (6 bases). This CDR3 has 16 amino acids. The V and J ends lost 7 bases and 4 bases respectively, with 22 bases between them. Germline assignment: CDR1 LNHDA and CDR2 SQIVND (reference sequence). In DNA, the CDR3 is TGTGCCAGTACCCGACCTAGGGGGGGGCTTCCCACTGAAGCTTTCTTT. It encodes CASTRPRGGLPTEAFF.

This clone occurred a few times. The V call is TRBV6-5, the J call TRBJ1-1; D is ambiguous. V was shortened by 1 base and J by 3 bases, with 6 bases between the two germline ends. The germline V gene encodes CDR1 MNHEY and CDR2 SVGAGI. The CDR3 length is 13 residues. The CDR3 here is CASSYWADTEAFF. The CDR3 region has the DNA TGTGCCAGCAGTTACTGGGCAGACACTGAAGCTTTCTTT.

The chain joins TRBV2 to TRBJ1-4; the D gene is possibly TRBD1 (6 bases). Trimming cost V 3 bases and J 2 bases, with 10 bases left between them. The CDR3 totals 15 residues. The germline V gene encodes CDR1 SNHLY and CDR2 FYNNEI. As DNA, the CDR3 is TGTGCCAGCAGTGACAGGGGTCTCACTAATGAAAAACTGTTTTTT. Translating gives CASSDRGLTNEKLFF.

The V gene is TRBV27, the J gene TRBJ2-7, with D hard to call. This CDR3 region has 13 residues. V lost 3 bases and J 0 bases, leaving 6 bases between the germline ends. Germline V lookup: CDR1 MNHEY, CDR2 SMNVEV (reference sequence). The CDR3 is CASSFSSSYEQYF. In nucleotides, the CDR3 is TGTGCCAGCAGTTTCTCGAGCTCCTACGAGCAGTACTTC.

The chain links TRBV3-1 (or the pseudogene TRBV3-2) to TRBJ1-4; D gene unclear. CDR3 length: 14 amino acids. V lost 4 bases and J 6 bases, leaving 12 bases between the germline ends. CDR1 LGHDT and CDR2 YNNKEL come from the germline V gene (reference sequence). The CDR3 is CASSLRTGYEKLFF. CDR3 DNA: TGTGCCAGCAGCCTTCGAACGGGGTATGAAAAACTGTTTTTT.

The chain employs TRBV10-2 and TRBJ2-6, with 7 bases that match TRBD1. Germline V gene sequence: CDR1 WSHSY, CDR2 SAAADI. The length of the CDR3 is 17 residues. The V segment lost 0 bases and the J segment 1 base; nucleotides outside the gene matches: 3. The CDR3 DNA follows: TGCGCCAGCAGTGAGTCGACAGGGCCGTCTGGGGCCAACGTCCTGACTTTC. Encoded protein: CASSESTGPSGANVLTF.

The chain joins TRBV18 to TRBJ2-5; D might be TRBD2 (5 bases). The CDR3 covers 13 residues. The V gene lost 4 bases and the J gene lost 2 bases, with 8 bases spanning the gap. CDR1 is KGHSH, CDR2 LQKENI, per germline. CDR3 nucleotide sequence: TGTGCCAGCTCACTCGGGGAGCAAGAGACCCAGTACTTC. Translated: CASSLGEQETQYF.

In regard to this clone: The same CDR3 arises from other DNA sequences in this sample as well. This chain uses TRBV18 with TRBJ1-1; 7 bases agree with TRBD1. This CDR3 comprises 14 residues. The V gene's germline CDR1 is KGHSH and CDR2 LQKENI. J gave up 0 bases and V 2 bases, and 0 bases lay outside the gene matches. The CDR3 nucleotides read TGTGCCAGCTCACCAGGACAGGTGAACACTGAAGCTTTCTTT. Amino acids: CASSPGQVNTEAFF.

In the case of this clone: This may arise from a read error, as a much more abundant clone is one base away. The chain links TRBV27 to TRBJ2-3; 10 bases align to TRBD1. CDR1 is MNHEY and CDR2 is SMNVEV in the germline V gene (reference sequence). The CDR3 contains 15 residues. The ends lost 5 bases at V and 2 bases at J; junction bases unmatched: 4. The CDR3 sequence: CASSPGTGDTDTQYF. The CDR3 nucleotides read TGTGCCAGCAGTCCCGGGACAGGGGACACAGATACGCAGTATTTT.

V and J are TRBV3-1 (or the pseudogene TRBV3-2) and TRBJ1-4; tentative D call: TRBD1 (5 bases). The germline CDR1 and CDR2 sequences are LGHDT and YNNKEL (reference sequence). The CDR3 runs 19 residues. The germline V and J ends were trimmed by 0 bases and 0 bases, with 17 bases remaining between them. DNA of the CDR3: TGTGCCAGCAGCCAAGATGGGGCTAGGGACTACTCAACTAATGAAAAACTGTTTTTT. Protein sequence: CASSQDGARDYSTNEKLFF.

The CDR3: CASQWGRGFLRRTKNIQYF. The CDR3 DNA reads as TGTGCCAGTCAGTGGGGCAGGGGCTTCCTAAGGCGAACCAAAAACATTCAGTACTTC. The V call is TRBV14, the J call TRBJ2-4; a possible D gene is TRBD1 (6 bases). V was shortened by 9 bases and J by 2 bases, with 29 bases between the two germline ends. Germline-derived CDR1 and CDR2 are SGHDN and FVKESK. The CDR3 contains 19 residues.

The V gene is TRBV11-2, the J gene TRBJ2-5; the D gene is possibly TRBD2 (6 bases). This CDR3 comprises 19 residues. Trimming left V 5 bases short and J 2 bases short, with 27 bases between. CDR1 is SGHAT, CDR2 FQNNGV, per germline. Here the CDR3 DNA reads TGTGCCAGCAGCGTGCTAGGGGTGGGGGACTTCGGGATACAAGAGACCCAGTACTTC. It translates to CASSVLGVGDFGIQETQYF.

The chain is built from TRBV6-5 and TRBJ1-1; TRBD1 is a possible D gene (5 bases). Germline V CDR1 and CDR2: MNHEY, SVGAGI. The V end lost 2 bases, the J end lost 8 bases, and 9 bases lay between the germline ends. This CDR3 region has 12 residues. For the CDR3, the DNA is TGTGCCAGCAGTTACCCCGCAGGGGAAGCTTTCTTT. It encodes CASSYPAGEAFF.

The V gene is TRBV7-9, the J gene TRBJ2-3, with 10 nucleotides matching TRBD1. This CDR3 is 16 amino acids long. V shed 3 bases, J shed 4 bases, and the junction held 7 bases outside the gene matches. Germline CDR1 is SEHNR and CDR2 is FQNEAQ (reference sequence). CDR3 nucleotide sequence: TGTGCCAGCAGCTTGGCGGACAGGGGGATCGCAGATACGCAGTATTTT. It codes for CASSLADRGIADTQYF.

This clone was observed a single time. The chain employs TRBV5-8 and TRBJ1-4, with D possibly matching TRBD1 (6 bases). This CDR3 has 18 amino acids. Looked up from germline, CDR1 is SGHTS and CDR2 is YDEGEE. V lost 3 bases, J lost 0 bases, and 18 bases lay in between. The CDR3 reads CASSSGSSSGATNEKLFF. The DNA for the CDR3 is TGTGCCAGCAGCTCAGGGTCTTCTTCAGGGGCAACTAATGAAAAACTGTTTTTT.

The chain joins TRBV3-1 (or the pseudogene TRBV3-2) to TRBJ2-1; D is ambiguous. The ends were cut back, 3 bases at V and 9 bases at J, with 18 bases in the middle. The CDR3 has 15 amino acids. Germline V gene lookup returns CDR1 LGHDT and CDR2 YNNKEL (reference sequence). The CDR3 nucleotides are TGTGCCAGCAGCCAGCCCGGAAGGAAGCGAGGTGAGCAGTTCTTC. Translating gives CASSQPGRKRGEQFF.

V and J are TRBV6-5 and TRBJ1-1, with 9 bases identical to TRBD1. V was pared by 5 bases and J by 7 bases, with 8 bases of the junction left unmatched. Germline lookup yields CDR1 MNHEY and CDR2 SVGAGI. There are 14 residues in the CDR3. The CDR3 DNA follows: TGTGCCAGCAGTCCGCCGGGACAGGGCGGTGAAGCTTTCTTT. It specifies CASSPPGQGGEAFF.

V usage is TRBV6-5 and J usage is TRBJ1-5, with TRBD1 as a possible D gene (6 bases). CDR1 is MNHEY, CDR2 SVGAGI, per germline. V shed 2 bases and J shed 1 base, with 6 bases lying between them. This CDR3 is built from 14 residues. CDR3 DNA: TGTGCCAGCAGTTACCAGGGGAGCAATCAGCCCCAGCATTTT. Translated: CASSYQGSNQPQHF.

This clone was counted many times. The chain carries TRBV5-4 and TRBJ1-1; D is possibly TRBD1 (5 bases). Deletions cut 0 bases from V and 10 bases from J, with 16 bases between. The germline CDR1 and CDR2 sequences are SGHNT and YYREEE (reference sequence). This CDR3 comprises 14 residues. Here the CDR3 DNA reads TGTGCCAGCAGCTTGGGTGGGGGGTCCAGGAGAGCTTTCTTT. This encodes CASSLGGGSRRAFF.

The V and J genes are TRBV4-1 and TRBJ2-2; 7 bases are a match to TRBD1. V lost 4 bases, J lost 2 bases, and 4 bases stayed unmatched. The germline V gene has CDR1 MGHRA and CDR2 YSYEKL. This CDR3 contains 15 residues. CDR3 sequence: CASSLGTDNTGELFF. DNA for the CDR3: TGCGCCAGCAGCCTTGGGACAGACAACACCGGGGAGCTGTTTTTT.

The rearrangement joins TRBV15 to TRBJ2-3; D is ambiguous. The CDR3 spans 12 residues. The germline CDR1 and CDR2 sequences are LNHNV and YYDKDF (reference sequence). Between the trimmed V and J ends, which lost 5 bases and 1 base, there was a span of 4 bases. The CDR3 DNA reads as TGTGCCACCAGCGAGCGCACAGATACGCAGTATTTT. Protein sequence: CATSERTDTQYF.

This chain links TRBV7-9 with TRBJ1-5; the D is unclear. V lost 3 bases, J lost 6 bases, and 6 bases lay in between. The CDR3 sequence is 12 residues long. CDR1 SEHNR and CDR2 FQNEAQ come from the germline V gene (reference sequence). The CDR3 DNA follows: TGTGCCAGCAGCTTGGCAAGTCAGCCCCAGCATTTT. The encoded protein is CASSLASQPQHF.